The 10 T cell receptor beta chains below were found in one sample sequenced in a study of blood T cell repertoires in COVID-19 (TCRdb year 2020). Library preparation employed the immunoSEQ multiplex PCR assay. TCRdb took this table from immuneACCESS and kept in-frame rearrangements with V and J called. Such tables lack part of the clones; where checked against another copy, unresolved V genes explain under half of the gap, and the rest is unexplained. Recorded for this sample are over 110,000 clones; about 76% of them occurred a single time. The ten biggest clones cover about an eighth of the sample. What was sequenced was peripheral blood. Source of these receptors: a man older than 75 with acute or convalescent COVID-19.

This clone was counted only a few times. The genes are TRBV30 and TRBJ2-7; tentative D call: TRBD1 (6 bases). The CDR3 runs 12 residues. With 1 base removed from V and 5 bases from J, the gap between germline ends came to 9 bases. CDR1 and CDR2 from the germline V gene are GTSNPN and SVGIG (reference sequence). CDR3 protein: CAWSGTGHEQYF. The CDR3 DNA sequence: TGTGCCTGGAGTGGAACAGGGCACGAGCAGTACTTC. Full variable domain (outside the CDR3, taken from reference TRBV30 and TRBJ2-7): SQTIHQWPATLVQPVGSPLSLECTVEGTSNPNLYWYRQAAGRGLQLLFYSVGIGQISSEVPQNLSASRPQDRQFILSSKKLLLSDSGFYLCAWSGTGHEQYFGPGTRLTVT.

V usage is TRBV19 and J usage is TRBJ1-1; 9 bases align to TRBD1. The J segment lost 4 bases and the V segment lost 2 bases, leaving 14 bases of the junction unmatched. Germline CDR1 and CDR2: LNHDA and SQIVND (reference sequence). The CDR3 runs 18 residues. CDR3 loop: CASSIYGLGTGSATEAFF. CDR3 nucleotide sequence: TGTGCCAGTAGTATATACGGATTGGGGACAGGGTCGGCCACTGAAGCTTTCTTT.

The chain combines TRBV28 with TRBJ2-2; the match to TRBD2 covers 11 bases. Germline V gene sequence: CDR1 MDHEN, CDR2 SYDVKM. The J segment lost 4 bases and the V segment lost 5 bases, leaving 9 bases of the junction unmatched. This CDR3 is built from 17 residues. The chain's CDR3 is CASSRTSGQLGTGELFF. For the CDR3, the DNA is TGTGCCAGCAGTCGGACTAGCGGGCAACTCGGCACCGGGGAGCTGTTTTTT.

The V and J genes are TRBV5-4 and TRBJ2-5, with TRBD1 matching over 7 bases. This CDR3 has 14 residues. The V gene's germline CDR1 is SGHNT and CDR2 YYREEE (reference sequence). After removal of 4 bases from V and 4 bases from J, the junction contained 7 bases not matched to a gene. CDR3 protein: CASSPPTGRETQYF. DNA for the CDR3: TGTGCCAGCAGCCCCCCGACAGGGAGAGAGACCCAGTACTTC.

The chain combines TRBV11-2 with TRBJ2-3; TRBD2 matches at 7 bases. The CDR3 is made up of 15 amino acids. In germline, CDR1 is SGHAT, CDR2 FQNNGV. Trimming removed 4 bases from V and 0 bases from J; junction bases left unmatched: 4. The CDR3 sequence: CASSWSSGSTDTQYF. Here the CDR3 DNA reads TGTGCCAGCAGCTGGAGTAGCGGGAGCACAGATACGCAGTATTTT.

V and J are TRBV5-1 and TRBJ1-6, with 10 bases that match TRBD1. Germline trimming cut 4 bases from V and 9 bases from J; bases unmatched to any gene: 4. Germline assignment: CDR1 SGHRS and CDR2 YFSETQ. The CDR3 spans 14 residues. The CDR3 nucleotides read TGCGCCAGCAGCCCCGGACAGGGGGGTTCACCCCTCCACTTT. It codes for CASSPGQGGSPLHF.

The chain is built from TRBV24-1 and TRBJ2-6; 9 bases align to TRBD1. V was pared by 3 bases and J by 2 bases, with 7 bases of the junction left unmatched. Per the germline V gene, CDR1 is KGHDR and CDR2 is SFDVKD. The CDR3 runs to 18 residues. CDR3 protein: CATSDAGTGSTGANVLTF. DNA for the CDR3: TGTGCCACCAGTGATGCCGGGACAGGGAGTACTGGGGCCAACGTCCTGACTTTC.

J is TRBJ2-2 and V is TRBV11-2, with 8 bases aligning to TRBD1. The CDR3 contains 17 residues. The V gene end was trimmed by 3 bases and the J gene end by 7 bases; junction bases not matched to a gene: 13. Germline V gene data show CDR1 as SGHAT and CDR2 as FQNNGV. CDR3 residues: CASSFPRTGIMVGELFF. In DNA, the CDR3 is TGTGCCAGCAGCTTCCCCCGGACAGGGATCATGGTCGGGGAGCTGTTTTTT.

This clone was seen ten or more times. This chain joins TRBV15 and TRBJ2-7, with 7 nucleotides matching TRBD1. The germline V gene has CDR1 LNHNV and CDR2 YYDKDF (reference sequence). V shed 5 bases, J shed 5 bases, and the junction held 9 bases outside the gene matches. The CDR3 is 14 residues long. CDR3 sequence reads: CATSLRTGTNEQYF. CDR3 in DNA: TGTGCCACCAGCCTACGGACAGGTACAAACGAGCAGTACTTC.

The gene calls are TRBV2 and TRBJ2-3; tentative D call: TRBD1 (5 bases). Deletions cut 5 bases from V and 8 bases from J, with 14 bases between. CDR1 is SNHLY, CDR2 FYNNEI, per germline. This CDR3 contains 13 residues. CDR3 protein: CASSTTGAVTQYF. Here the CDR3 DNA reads TGTGCCAGCAGTACAACAGGAGCAGTTACGCAGTATTTT. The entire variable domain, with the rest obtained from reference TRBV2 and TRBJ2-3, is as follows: EPEVTQTPSHQVTQMGQEVILRCVPISNHLYFYWYRQILGQKVEFLVSFYNNEISEKSEIFDDQFSVERPDGSNFTLKIRSTKLEDSAMYFCASSTTGAVTQYFGPGTRLTVL.